Each of the 21 T cell receptor beta chains below was sequenced from the same sample in a study of T cell responses to AZD1222 COVID-19 vaccine. Some clones are missing from TCRdb's copy, which holds only in-frame ones; the method was immunoSEQ multiplex PCR. The sample includes 140,000 to 150,000 clones, approximately 94% of them seen just once. Sequences were derived from peripheral blood, sampled on day 0 of AZD1222 vaccination. The receptors were gathered from an adult in good health.

The gene calls are TRBV6-2 or TRBV6-3 and TRBJ2-1; TRBD2 matches 11 bases. The germline gives CDR1 MNHEY, CDR2 SVGEGT. The CDR3 totals 17 residues. The V segment lost 5 bases and the J segment 4 bases; nucleotides outside the gene matches: 10. The CDR3 DNA is TGTGCCAGCAGTCTACGGCCGACTAGCGGGGCATACAATGAGCAGTTCTTC. It codes for CASSLRPTSGAYNEQFF.

The J gene is TRBJ1-1, the V gene TRBV2, with D unresolved. The CDR3 covers 12 residues. The germline V gene encodes CDR1 SNHLY and CDR2 FYNNEI. The V and J ends lost 1 base and 8 bases respectively, with 8 bases between them. The CDR3 bases are TGTGCCAGCAGTGAAGAACAGACCGAAGCTTTCTTT. Protein sequence: CASSEEQTEAFF.

CDR3 amino acids: CASTGTLQNIQYF. In DNA, the CDR3 is TGTGCCAGCACGGGGACTCTACAAAACATTCAGTACTTC. J is TRBJ2-4 and V is TRBV28; possible D gene TRBD2, 6 bases. V shed 7 bases and J shed 5 bases, with 12 bases lying between them. The V gene's germline CDR1 is MDHEN and CDR2 SYDVKM. This CDR3 has 13 amino acids.

CDR3 sequence reads: CASSQDAQGYNQPQHF. CDR3 sequence (DNA): TGTGCCAGCAGCCAAGATGCACAGGGGTACAATCAGCCCCAGCATTTT. The rearrangement links TRBV4-2 to TRBJ1-5, with TRBD1 matching 7 bases. The CDR3 consists of 16 residues. Per germline, CDR1 LGHNA and CDR2 YNFKEQ. Trimming removed 0 bases from V and 3 bases from J; junction bases left unmatched: 5.

This sequence joins TRBV9 and TRBJ2-1; 10 bases are a match to TRBD2. J gave up 12 bases and V 0 bases, and 9 bases lay outside the gene matches. Per the germline V gene, CDR1 is SGDLS and CDR2 is YYNGEE. CDR3 size: 15 residues. CDR3 amino acids: CASSVGGLAGEGQFF. CDR3 coding DNA: TGTGCCAGCAGCGTAGGGGGTCTAGCGGGAGAGGGGCAGTTCTTC.

CDR3 protein: CATRALGGASDTQYF. The CDR3 bases are TGTGCCACCAGGGCTCTGGGGGGCGCGTCAGATACGCAGTATTTT. This sequence joins TRBV15 and TRBJ2-3; D assignment may be TRBD1 or TRBD2 (6 bases each). V was trimmed by 6 bases and J by 4 bases, leaving 17 bases between them. The germline CDR1 and CDR2 sequences are LNHNV and YYDKDF (reference sequence). CDR3 length: 15 residues.

The chain uses TRBV6-2 or TRBV6-3 and TRBJ1-1; maybe TRBD1 (6 bases). V was shortened by 3 bases and J by 1 base, with 9 bases between the two germline ends. Germline assignment: CDR1 MNHEY and CDR2 SVGEGT. This CDR3 is built from 14 residues. The CDR3 region is CASSYPGQNTEAFF. CDR3 DNA: TGTGCCAGCAGTTATCCGGGACAGAACACTGAAGCTTTCTTT.

This sequence joins TRBV11-3 and TRBJ2-1, with D possibly matching TRBD2 (7 bases). The germline V gene encodes CDR1 SGHNT and CDR2 YENEEA. V was clipped by 8 bases and J by 5 bases, with 19 bases between them. There are 15 residues in the CDR3. The CDR3: CASARGGPGNNEQFF. The CDR3 region has the DNA TGTGCCAGCGCTAGGGGGGGGCCGGGTAACAATGAGCAGTTCTTC.

The chain employs TRBV27 and TRBJ2-3; 11 bases fit TRBD2. V shed 7 bases, J shed 6 bases, and the junction held 6 bases outside the gene matches. The CDR3 has 14 residues. In germline, CDR1 is MNHEY, CDR2 SMNVEV (reference sequence). The CDR3 nucleotides are TGTGCCAGCAAAACTAGCGGGAGTTCGGATACGCAGTATTTT. Residues: CASKTSGSSDTQYF.

The rearrangement joins TRBV5-4 to TRBJ1-2; D is possibly TRBD1 (6 bases). The CDR3 sequence is 15 residues long. Between the trimmed V and J ends, which lost 3 bases and 7 bases, there was a span of 19 bases. CDR1 is SGHNT, CDR2 YYREEE, per germline (reference sequence). CDR3 amino acids: CASSWARQASGGYTF. For the CDR3, the DNA is TGTGCCAGCAGCTGGGCTAGACAGGCCTCTGGTGGCTACACCTTC.

Worth noting for this clone: Other nucleotide sequences from this sample produce the same CDR3. This chain connects TRBV3-1 (or the pseudogene TRBV3-2) to TRBJ1-1; D may be TRBD1 (6 bases). The germline gives CDR1 LGHDT, CDR2 YNNKEL (reference sequence). The length of the CDR3 is 13 residues. The V gene lost 4 bases and the J gene lost 1 base, with 7 bases spanning the gap. The CDR3 protein is CASSPTGNTEAFF. DNA for the CDR3: TGTGCCAGCAGCCCGACAGGGAACACTGAAGCTTTCTTT.

The table lists this clone with a count of one. V is TRBV4-2 and J is TRBJ2-2; tentatively, D is TRBD1 (5 bases). This CDR3 spans 16 amino acids. Germline V lookup: CDR1 LGHNA, CDR2 YNFKEQ. The ends were cut back, 0 bases at V and 2 bases at J, with 10 bases in the middle. CDR3 residues: CASSQDEGANTGELFF. CDR3 DNA sequence: TGTGCCAGCAGCCAAGATGAAGGGGCCAACACCGGGGAGCTGTTTTTT.

J is TRBJ1-2 and V is TRBV5-6; tentative D call: TRBD1 (6 bases). V was trimmed by 4 bases and J by 4 bases, leaving 14 bases between them. Germline values: CDR1 SGHDT, CDR2 YYEEEE. This CDR3 spans 14 amino acids. CDR3 nucleotide sequence: TGTGCCAGCAGCCGAGGGGGGGTCCCCTATGGCTACACCTTC. Residues: CASSRGGVPYGYTF.

The chain combines TRBV28 with TRBJ2-3; tentatively, D is TRBD1 (6 bases). Germline CDR1 is MDHEN and CDR2 is SYDVKM. Between the trimmed V and J ends, which lost 6 bases and 2 bases, there was a span of 12 bases. The CDR3 has 14 residues. In DNA form, the CDR3 reads TGTGCCAGCAGCTGGACAGCATCCACAGATACGCAGTATTTT. Amino acid sequence: CASSWTASTDTQYF.

This rearrangement joins TRBV5-1 to TRBJ2-3; D may be TRBD1 or TRBD2 (6 bases each). Germline V gives CDR1 SGHRS, CDR2 YFSETQ. V was pared by 2 bases and J by 14 bases, with 24 bases between. The CDR3 contains 15 residues. CDR3 in DNA: TGCGCCAGCAGCTTCTCTGATGGGGACAAACGGGGGTTGTATTTT. Encoded protein: CASSFSDGDKRGLYF.

The rearrangement joins TRBV5-4 to TRBJ1-6; D is uncertain. Germline values: CDR1 SGHNT, CDR2 YYREEE (reference sequence). The CDR3 is 12 amino acids. Deletions cut 6 bases from V and 9 bases from J, with 10 bases between. The CDR3 reads CASTTGSSPLHF. In DNA form, the CDR3 reads TGTGCCAGCACCACCGGGTCTTCACCCCTCCACTTT.

This sequence joins TRBV4-2 and TRBJ2-6; a possible D gene is TRBD1 (6 bases). Germline CDR1 is LGHNA and CDR2 is YNFKEQ. Trimming took 0 bases from V and 0 from J, leaving 9 bases between them. The CDR3 contains 17 residues. The CDR3 loop reads CASSQETGTSGANVLTF. In DNA form, the CDR3 reads TGTGCCAGCAGCCAAGAAACAGGGACCTCTGGGGCCAACGTCCTGACTTTC.

The chain recombines TRBV6-5 with TRBJ1-6; D gene unclear. The CDR3 has 13 residues. Germline CDR1 and CDR2: MNHEY and SVGAGI. The V end was cut by 6 bases, the J end by 8 bases, with 11 bases between. The chain's CDR3 is CASSGAEHSPLHF. The CDR3 DNA reads as TGTGCCAGCAGCGGCGCCGAGCATTCACCCCTCCACTTT.

The rearrangement links TRBV3-1 (or the pseudogene TRBV3-2) to TRBJ2-7; TRBD1 matches at 7 bases. Per germline, CDR1 LGHDT and CDR2 YNNKEL (reference sequence). The V gene end was trimmed by 0 bases and the J gene end by 3 bases; junction bases not matched to a gene: 8. This CDR3 comprises 16 residues. DNA of the CDR3: TGTGCCAGCAGCCAAGATCGTCGGCAGGGGGACTACGAGCAGTACTTC. Protein: CASSQDRRQGDYEQYF.

This clone was seen a few times. The gene calls are TRBV9 and TRBJ1-2, with D possibly matching TRBD1 (6 bases). Trimming removed 3 bases from V and 4 bases from J, with 34 bases in between. The germline CDR1 and CDR2 sequences are SGDLS and YYNGEE. The CDR3 is 21 amino acids. CDR3 DNA: TGTGCCAGCAGCGCAGATTCTTACTTTTTGTCCGGGACATCTCGCGTCTATGGCTACACCTTC. This encodes CASSADSYFLSGTSRVYGYTF.

The chain joins TRBV10-3 to TRBJ1-2, with 8 bases that match TRBD1. Germline lookup yields CDR1 ENHRY and CDR2 SYGVKD. This CDR3 is 15 amino acids long. Trimming took 3 bases from V and 2 from J; bases not matched to a gene: 5. The DNA for the CDR3 is TGTGCCATCAGTGAACAGGACAGGGAAAACTATGGCTACACCTTC. Protein product: CAISEQDRENYGYTF.